This T cell receptor beta chain was captured in a study of shared clonotypes between healthy human individuals. Broader study findings: Among the subsets, naive ones generally showed larger estimated richness than memory ones. Non-shared clonotypes had lower generation probabilities than those shared by all four donors.

Everyone who donated was a Caucasian adult who lived in Nashville, Tennessee. Regarding this clone: Antigen: not known.

Per the study methods: Filtering differed for immunoSEQ, which gave only junction sequences without quality scores. Libraries were prepared by immunoSEQ multiplex PCR; TCRdb keeps only in-frame clonotypes and omits some of them. That table is the source of V, J and clone size, and D and trimming were worked out from the DNA. The profile shows millions of clones, 90% to 95% of them singletons. Between the trimmed V and J ends, which lost 0 bases and 3 bases, there was a span of 12 bases. Germline CDR1 SGHRS, CDR2 YFSETQ. The CDR3 runs 16 residues. The specimen was naive CD4+ T cells from PBMCs. Subset: CD45RA+ positively selected. The source is a man aged 18 to 29 in good health. Some clones in this sample may be carry-over from other donors' samples. The chain uses TRBV5-1 and TRBJ2-2; D is undetermined. The CDR3 DNA follows: TGCGCCAGCAGCTTGGAAGGACCTCGCGACACCGGGGAGCTGTTTTTT. Residues: CASSLEGPRDTGELFF. The full variable domain, completed using reference TRBV5-1 and TRBJ2-2, is KAGVTQTPRYLIKTRGQQVTLSCSPISGHRSVSWYQQTPGQGLQFLFEYFSETQRNKGNFPGRFSGRQFSNSRSEMNVSTLELGDSALYLCASSLEGPRDTGELFFGEGSRLTVL.